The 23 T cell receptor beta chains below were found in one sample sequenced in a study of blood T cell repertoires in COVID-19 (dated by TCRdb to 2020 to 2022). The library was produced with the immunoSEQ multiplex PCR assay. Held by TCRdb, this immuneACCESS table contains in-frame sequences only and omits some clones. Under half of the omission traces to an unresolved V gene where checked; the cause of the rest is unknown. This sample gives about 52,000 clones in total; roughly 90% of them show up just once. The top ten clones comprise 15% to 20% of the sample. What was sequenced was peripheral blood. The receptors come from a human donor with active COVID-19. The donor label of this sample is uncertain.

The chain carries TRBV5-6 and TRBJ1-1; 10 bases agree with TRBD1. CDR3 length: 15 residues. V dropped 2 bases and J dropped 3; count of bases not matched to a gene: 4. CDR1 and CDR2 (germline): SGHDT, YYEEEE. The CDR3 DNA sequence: TGTGCCAGCAGCTTTTTCGACAGGGGGCACACTGAAGCTTTCTTT. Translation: CASSFFDRGHTEAFF.

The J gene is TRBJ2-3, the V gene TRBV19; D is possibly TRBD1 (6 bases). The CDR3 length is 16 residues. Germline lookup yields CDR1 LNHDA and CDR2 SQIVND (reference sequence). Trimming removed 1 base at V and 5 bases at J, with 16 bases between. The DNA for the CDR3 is TGTGCCAGTAGTATAGGGGGGCATCTGGCTGGAGATACGCAGTATTTT. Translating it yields CASSIGGHLAGDTQYF. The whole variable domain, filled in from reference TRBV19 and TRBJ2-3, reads DGGITQSPKYLFRKEGQNVTLSCEQNLNHDAMYWYRQDPGQGLRLIYYSQIVNDFQKGDIAEGYSVSREKKESFPLTVTSAQKNPTAFYLCASSIGGHLAGDTQYFGPGTRLTVL.

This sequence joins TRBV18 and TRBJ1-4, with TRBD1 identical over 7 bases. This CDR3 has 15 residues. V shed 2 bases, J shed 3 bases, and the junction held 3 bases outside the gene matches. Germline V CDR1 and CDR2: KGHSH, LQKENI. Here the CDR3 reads CASSPSGTANEKLFF. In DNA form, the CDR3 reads TGTGCCAGCTCACCAAGTGGGACAGCTAATGAAAAACTGTTTTTT.

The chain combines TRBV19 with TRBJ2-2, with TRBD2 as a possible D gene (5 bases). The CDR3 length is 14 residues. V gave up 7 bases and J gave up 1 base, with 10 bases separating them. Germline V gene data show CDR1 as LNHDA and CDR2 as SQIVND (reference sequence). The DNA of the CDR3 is TGTGCCAGTATGTTGGGGAGGAACACCGGGGAGCTGTTTTTT. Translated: CASMLGRNTGELFF.

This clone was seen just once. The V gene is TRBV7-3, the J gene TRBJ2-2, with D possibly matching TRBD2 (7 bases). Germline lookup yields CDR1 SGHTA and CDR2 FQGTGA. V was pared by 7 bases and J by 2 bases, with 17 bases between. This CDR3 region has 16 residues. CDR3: CASTKGGAPNTGELFF. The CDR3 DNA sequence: TGTGCCAGCACAAAAGGGGGGGCCCCTAACACCGGGGAGCTGTTTTTT.

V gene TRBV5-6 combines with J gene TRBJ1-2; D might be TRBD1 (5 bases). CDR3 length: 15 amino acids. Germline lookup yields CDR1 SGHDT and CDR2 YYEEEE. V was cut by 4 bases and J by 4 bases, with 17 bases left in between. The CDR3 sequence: CASSQIDSFTYGYTF. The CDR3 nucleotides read TGTGCCAGCAGCCAGATAGACAGTTTTACCTATGGCTACACCTTC.

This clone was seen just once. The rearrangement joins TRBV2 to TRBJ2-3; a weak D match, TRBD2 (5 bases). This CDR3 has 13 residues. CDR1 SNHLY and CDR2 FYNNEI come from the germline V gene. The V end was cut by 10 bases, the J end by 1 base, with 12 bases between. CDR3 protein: CATLAIGTDTQYF. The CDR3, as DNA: TGTGCCACCTTAGCGATAGGCACAGATACGCAGTATTTT.

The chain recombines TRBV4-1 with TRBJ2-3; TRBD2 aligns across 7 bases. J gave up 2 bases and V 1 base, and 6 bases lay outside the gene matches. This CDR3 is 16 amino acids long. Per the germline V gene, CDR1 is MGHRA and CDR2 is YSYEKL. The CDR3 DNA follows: TGCGCCAGCAGCCAAGCGGGCGGGGGTAACACAGATACGCAGTATTTT. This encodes CASSQAGGGNTDTQYF.

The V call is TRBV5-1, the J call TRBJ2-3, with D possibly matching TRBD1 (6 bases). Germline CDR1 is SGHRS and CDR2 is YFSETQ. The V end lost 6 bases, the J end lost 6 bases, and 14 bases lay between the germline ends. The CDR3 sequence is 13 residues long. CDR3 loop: CASTRTGWDTQYF. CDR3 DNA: TGCGCCAGCACCCGAACAGGGTGGGATACGCAGTATTTT.

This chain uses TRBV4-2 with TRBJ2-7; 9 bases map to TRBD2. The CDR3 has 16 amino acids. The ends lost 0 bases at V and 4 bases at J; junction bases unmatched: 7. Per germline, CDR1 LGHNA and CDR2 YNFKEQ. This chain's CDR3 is CASSQDWRGGAYEQYF. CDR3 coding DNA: TGTGCCAGCAGCCAAGATTGGCGGGGGGGAGCTTACGAGCAGTACTTC.

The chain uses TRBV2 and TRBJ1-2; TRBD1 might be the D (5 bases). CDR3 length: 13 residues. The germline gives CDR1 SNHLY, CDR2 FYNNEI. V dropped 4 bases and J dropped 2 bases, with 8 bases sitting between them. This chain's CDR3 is CASSAGGNYGYTF. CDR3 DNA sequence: TGTGCCAGCAGTGCCGGGGGGAACTATGGCTACACCTTC.

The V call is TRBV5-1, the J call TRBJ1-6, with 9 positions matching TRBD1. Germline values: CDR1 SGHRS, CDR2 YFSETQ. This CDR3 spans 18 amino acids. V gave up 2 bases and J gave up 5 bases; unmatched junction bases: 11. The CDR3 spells CASSLPGQGVGDNSPLHF. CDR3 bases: TGCGCCAGCAGCTTACCGGGACAGGGCGTTGGCGATAATTCACCCCTCCACTTT. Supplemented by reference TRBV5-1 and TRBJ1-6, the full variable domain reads KAGVTQTPRYLIKTRGQQVTLSCSPISGHRSVSWYQQTPGQGLQFLFEYFSETQRNKGNFPGRFSGRQFSNSRSEMNVSTLELGDSALYLCASSLPGQGVGDNSPLHFGNGTRLTVT.

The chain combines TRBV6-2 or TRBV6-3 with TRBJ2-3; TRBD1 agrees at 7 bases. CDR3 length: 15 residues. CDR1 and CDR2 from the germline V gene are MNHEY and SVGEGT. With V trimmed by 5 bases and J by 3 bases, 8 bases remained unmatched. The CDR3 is CASSRDRVGTDTQYF. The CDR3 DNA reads TGTGCCAGCAGTCGCGACAGGGTTGGAACAGATACGCAGTATTTT.

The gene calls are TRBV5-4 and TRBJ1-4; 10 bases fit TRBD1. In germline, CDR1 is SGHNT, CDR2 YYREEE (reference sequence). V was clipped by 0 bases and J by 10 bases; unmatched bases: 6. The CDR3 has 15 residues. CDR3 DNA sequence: TGTGCCAGCAGCTTGGGGACAGGGGGAAGGGGAAAACTGTTTTTT. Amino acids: CASSLGTGGRGKLFF. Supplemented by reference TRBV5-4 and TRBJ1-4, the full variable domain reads ETGVTQSPTHLIKTRGQQVTLRCSSQSGHNTVSWYQQALGQGPQFIFQYYREEENGRGNFPPRFSGLQFPNYSSELNVNALELDDSALYLCASSLGTGGRGKLFFGSGTQLSVL.

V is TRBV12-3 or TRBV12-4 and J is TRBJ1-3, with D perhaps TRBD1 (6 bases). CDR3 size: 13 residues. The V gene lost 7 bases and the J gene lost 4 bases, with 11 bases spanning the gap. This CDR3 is CASTTGTGNTIYF. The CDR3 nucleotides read TGTGCCAGCACAACAGGGACCGGAAACACCATATATTTT.

The CDR3 here is CASGSLTGGAYNEQFF. DNA for the CDR3: TGTGCTAGTGGTTCCCTGACGGGGGGCGCCTACAATGAGCAGTTCTTC. This chain links TRBV12-5 with TRBJ2-1; tentatively, D is TRBD2 (7 bases). Trimming took off 4 bases at V and 2 bases at J, with 15 bases between the two ends. This CDR3 region has 16 residues. Germline lookup yields CDR1 LGHNT and CDR2 FRNRAP.

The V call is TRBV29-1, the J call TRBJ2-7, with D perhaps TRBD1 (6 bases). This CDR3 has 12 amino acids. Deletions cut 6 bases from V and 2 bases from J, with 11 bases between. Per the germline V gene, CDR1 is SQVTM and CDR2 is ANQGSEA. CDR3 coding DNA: TGCAGCGTCATGACAGGCCCCTACGAGCAGTACTTC. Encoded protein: CSVMTGPYEQYF.

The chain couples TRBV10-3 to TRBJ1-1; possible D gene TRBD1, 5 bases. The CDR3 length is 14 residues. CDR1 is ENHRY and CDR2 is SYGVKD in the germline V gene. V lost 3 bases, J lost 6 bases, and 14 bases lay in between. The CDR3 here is CAISEFSGIAEAFF. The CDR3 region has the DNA TGTGCCATCAGTGAATTCTCAGGGATCGCTGAAGCTTTCTTT.

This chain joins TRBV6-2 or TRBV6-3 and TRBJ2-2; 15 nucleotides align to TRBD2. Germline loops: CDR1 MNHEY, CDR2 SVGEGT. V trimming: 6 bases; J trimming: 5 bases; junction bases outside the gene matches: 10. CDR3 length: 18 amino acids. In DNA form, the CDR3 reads TGTGCCAGCAGCTGGACTAGCGGGGGGGCCTTGACGACCGGGGAGCTGTTTTTT. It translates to CASSWTSGGALTTGELFF.

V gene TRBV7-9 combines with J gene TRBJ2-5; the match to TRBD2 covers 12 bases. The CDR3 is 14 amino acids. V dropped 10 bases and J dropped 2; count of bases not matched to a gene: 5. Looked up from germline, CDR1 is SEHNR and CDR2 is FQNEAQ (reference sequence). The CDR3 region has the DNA TGTGCCACCGCGACTAGCGGGGGACAAGAGACCCAGTACTTC. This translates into CATATSGGQETQYF.

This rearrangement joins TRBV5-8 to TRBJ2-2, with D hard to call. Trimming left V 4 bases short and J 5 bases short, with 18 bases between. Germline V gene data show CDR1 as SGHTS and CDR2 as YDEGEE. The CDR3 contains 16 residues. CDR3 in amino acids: CASSRGVVSGTGELFF. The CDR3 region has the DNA TGTGCCAGCAGCCGAGGCGTGGTTTCGGGTACCGGGGAGCTGTTTTTT. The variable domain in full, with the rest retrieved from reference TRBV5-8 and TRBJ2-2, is EAGVTQSPTHLIKTRGQQATLRCSPISGHTSVYWYQQALGLGLQFLLWYDEGEERNRGNFPPRFSGRQFPNYSSELNVNALELEDSALYLCASSRGVVSGTGELFFGEGSRLTVL.

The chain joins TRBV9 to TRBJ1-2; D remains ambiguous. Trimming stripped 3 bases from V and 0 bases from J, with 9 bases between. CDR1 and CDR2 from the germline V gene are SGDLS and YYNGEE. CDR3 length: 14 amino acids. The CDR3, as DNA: TGTGCCAGCAGCGCCGGGCGGGCTAACTATGGCTACACCTTC. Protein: CASSAGRANYGYTF. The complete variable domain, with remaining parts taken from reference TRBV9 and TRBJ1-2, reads DSGVTQTPKHLITATGQRVTLRCSPRSGDLSVYWYQQSLDQGLQFLIQYYNGEERAKGNILERFSAQQFPDLHSELNLSSLELGDSALYFCASSAGRANYGYTFGSGTRLTVV.

Written as DNA, the CDR3 is TGTGCCAGTCGGGATGGAGGGAATTCACCCCTCCACTTT. It codes for CASRDGGNSPLHF. The J gene is TRBJ1-6, the V gene TRBV19; D remains ambiguous. From germline, CDR1 is LNHDA and CDR2 SQIVND (reference sequence). The CDR3 is made up of 13 amino acids. V was clipped by 8 bases and J by 7 bases, with 12 bases between them.